This TCR beta chain was documented in a study of sequential checkpoint blockade in melanoma. The overall study: TCRbeta immunosequencing was performed on DNA from around 91 pretreatment melanoma tumor samples. Study-level points and caveats: For nivolumab-first patients, baseline tumor clonality was associated with response.

Only a few counts were recorded for this clone. What it binds is unknown. From germline, CDR1 is MNHGY and CDR2 SAAAGT. The CDR3 covers 15 residues. Trimming removed 2 bases at V and 7 bases at J, with 18 bases between. The treatment denotes: randomized to nivolumab then ipilimumab (arm A) or the reverse (arm B). No patient had prior DNA-damaging chemotherapy. Produced via immunoSEQ multiplex PCR; TCRdb's table is partial and in-frame only. The sample lists about 9,200 clones, approximately 25% seen once, with about 10% in the top ten. The chain joins TRBV6-8 to TRBJ2-7; a weak D match, TRBD2 (6 bases). Sequenced here: tumor tissue (inferred from file names), sampled from a patient given nivolumab and ipilimumab in sequence. This clonotype originated in a human donor with melanoma. The CDR3 loop is CASSYGGVGGDEQYF. The CDR3 DNA follows: TGTGCCAGCAGTTACGGCGGGGTTGGGGGTGATGAGCAGTACTTC.